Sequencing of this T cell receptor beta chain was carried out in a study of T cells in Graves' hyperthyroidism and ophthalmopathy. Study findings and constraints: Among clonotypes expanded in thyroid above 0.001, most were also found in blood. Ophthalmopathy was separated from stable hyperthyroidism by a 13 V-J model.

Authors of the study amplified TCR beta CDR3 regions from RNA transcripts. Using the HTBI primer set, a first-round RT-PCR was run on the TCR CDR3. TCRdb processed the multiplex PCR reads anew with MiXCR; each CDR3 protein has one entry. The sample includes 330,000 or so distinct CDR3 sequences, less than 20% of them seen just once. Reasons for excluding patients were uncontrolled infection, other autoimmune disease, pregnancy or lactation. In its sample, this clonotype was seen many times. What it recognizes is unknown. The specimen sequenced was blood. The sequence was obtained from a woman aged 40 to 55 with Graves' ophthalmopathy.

Written as DNA, the CDR3 is TGTGCCAGCAGCTTATCTAACTATGGCTACACCTTC. Encoded protein: CASSLSNYGYTF. V gene TRBV11-2 combines with J gene TRBJ1-2; no clear D. CDR1 is SGHAT, CDR2 FQNNGV, per germline. The V end lost 2 bases, the J end lost 0 bases, and 1 base lay between the germline ends. The CDR3 sequence is 12 residues long.